Listed below are T cell receptor beta chains from one sample, sequenced in a study of early T cells in non-severe SARS-CoV-2 infection. TCRdb itself ran the 5' RACE reads through MiXCR, one entry per CDR3 protein. This table holds tens of thousands of distinct CDR3 sequences, around 9.7% found once. What was sequenced was whole blood. The receptors were sampled from an adult who was a healthcare worker with PCR-confirmed SARS-CoV-2 infection or an uninfected control (not recorded which). The CDR3 runs from the conserved cysteine through the conserved F or W. A D gene is named only where the DNA matches it firmly. Only some rows state a clone size, as once, few, many or a class for expanded clones.

d_gene: .; abundance: .; j_gene: TRBJ2-3; v_gene: TRBV20-1; CDR3aa: CSARETRGLSTQYF; CDR3nt: TGCAGTGCTAGAGAGACAAGGGGTTTGAGTACGCAGTATTTT
d_gene: TRBD2; abundance: few; j_gene: TRBJ2-3; v_gene: TRBV10-3; CDR3aa: CAIGLAGAHSTDTQYF; CDR3nt: TGTGCCATAGGACTAGCGGGGGCACATAGCACAGATACGCAGTATTTT
d_gene: .; abundance: many; j_gene: TRBJ1-2; v_gene: TRBV6-1; CDR3aa: CASSNDGYTF; CDR3nt: TGTGCCAGCAGTAACGATGGCTACACCTTC
d_gene: TRBD2; abundance: many; j_gene: TRBJ2-3; v_gene: TRBV10-2; CDR3aa: CASGGGGRTDTQYF; CDR3nt: TGCGCCAGCGGAGGCGGGGGGAGGACAGATACGCAGTATTTT
d_gene: .; abundance: many; j_gene: TRBJ2-5; v_gene: TRBV12-3/TRBV12-4; CDR3aa: CASSPVNQETQYF; CDR3nt: TGTGCCAGCAGCCCAGTCAATCAAGAGACCCAGTACTTC
d_gene: .; abundance: few; j_gene: TRBJ2-1; v_gene: TRBV6-1; CDR3aa: CASSVGGLNEQFF; CDR3nt: TGTGCCAGCAGTGTTGGAGGCCTCAATGAGCAGTTCTTC
d_gene: TRBD1; abundance: .; j_gene: TRBJ2-2; v_gene: TRBV5-4; CDR3aa: CASSGWTGPRPGELFF; CDR3nt: TGTGCCAGCAGCGGATGGACAGGGCCTCGGCCCGGGGAGCTGTTTTTT
d_gene: TRBD1; abundance: .; j_gene: TRBJ1-2; v_gene: TRBV7-9; CDR3aa: CASSPGQGPSRGYTF; CDR3nt: TGTGCCAGCAGCCCGGGACAGGGTCCCAGCCGCGGCTACACCTTC
d_gene: TRBD2; abundance: few; j_gene: TRBJ2-3; v_gene: TRBV20-1; CDR3aa: CSARLAGTSDTQYF; CDR3nt: TGCAGTGCTAGACTAGCGGGGACCTCAGATACGCAGTATTTT
d_gene: TRBD1; abundance: few; j_gene: TRBJ1-4; v_gene: TRBV5-1; CDR3aa: CASQLEGATNEKLFF; CDR3nt: TGCGCCAGCCAATTGGAGGGGGCTACTAATGAAAAACTGTTTTTT
d_gene: .; abundance: many; j_gene: TRBJ1-1; v_gene: TRBV29-1; CDR3aa: CSAVGTQNTEAFF; CDR3nt: TGCAGCGCCGTGGGGACACAGAACACTGAAGCTTTCTTT
d_gene: .; abundance: few; j_gene: TRBJ1-2; v_gene: TRBV12-3/TRBV12-4; CDR3aa: CASSSFGGYGYTF; CDR3nt: TGTGCCAGCAGTTCTTTTGGAGGCTATGGCTACACCTTC
d_gene: .; abundance: many; j_gene: TRBJ1-3; v_gene: TRBV9; CDR3aa: CASSVAPAAGNTIYF; CDR3nt: TGTGCCAGCAGCGTAGCCCCAGCCGCTGGAAACACCATATATTTT
d_gene: .; abundance: .; j_gene: TRBJ1-2; v_gene: TRBV11-2; CDR3aa: CASSLSDRNYGYTF; CDR3nt: TGTGCCAGCAGCTTAAGCGACAGAAACTATGGCTACACCTTC
d_gene: .; abundance: few; j_gene: TRBJ1-5; v_gene: TRBV6-1; CDR3aa: CASSFDRSGNQPQHF; CDR3nt: TGTGCCAGCAGTTTTGACAGGTCTGGCAATCAGCCCCAGCATTTT
d_gene: .; abundance: .; j_gene: TRBJ1-6; v_gene: TRBV5-6; CDR3aa: CASSGNAGSYNSPLHF; CDR3nt: TGTGCCAGCAGCGGGAACGCCGGGTCCTATAATTCACCCCTCCACTTT
d_gene: .; abundance: many; j_gene: TRBJ2-1; v_gene: TRBV7-3; CDR3aa: CASSPSGVDEQFF; CDR3nt: TGTGCCAGCAGCCCGAGTGGGGTTGATGAGCAGTTCTTC
d_gene: TRBD1; abundance: few; j_gene: TRBJ1-1; v_gene: TRBV19; CDR3aa: CASSDRGLNTEAFF; CDR3nt: TGTGCCAGTTCAGACAGGGGGCTGAACACTGAAGCTTTCTTT
d_gene: TRBD2; abundance: .; j_gene: TRBJ2-2; v_gene: TRBV20-1; CDR3aa: CSASVAGASNTGELFF; CDR3nt: TGCAGTGCTAGCGTAGCGGGGGCCTCGAACACCGGGGAGCTGTTTTTT
d_gene: .; abundance: few; j_gene: TRBJ2-3; v_gene: TRBV12-3/TRBV12-4; CDR3aa: CASAPGRTGDTQYF; CDR3nt: TGTGCCAGCGCCCCAGGACGGACCGGGGATACGCAGTATTTT
d_gene: .; abundance: few; j_gene: TRBJ1-5; v_gene: TRBV6-1; CDR3aa: CASSEVYQPQHF; CDR3nt: TGTGCCAGCAGTGAAGTCTATCAGCCCCAGCATTTT
d_gene: .; abundance: .; j_gene: TRBJ2-1; v_gene: TRBV30; CDR3aa: CAWRGAESYNEQFF; CDR3nt: TGTGCCTGGAGGGGAGCGGAAAGCTACAATGAGCAGTTCTTC
d_gene: .; abundance: few; j_gene: TRBJ2-5; v_gene: TRBV7-9; CDR3aa: CASSFQLEQETQYF; CDR3nt: TGTGCCAGCAGCTTCCAATTGGAGCAAGAGACCCAGTACTTC
d_gene: .; abundance: many; j_gene: TRBJ2-1; v_gene: TRBV20-1; CDR3aa: CSAIGPGLPNNEQFF; CDR3nt: TGCAGTGCCATTGGACCGGGACTTCCCAACAATGAGCAGTTCTTC
d_gene: .; abundance: few; j_gene: TRBJ2-3; v_gene: TRBV5-1; CDR3aa: CASSLRSGDTQYF; CDR3nt: TGCGCCAGCAGCTTGCGTTCGGGAGATACGCAGTATTTT
d_gene: .; abundance: .; j_gene: TRBJ2-2; v_gene: TRBV3-1; CDR3aa: CASSLHLGLGGELFF; CDR3nt: TGTGCCAGCAGCCTCCACCTAGGACTCGGCGGGGAGCTGTTTTTT
d_gene: .; abundance: .; j_gene: TRBJ2-2; v_gene: TRBV9; CDR3aa: CASSPPAGITGELFF; CDR3nt: TGTGCCAGCAGCCCCCCGGCGGGGATTACCGGGGAGCTGTTTTTT
d_gene: .; abundance: few; j_gene: TRBJ2-7; v_gene: TRBV11-2; CDR3aa: CASSKMEGTEQYF; CDR3nt: TGTGCCAGCAGCAAAATGGAGGGGACCGAGCAGTACTTC
d_gene: .; abundance: few; j_gene: TRBJ2-7; v_gene: TRBV5-1; CDR3aa: CASAPWPGNDAEQYF; CDR3nt: TGCGCCAGCGCCCCCTGGCCGGGAAATGACGCCGAGCAGTACTTC